This T cell receptor beta chain was found in a study of PD-L1 blockade in urothelial cancer. Study in general: Blood was tested 3 weeks (second dose) and 6 weeks into treatment. Each blood sample yielded a median of about 130,000 T cells. Points from the study as a whole: At the 3-week point, tumor-associated blood clones expanded more in durable-benefit patients.

TCRdb's table, derived via immunoSEQ multiplex PCR, lists solely in-frame clones and lacks some. The sample shows just over 20,000 clones, 90% of them seen only once. As for this clone: What it binds is unknown.

The receptor was isolated from a woman aged 60-75 years with urothelial cancer. Sequences were derived from PBMCs, sampled around atezolizumab (anti-PD-L1) treatment.

The CDR3 loop is CASSLGSGGRYNEQFF. CDR3 DNA sequence: TGCGCCAGCAGCTTGGGGTCGGGAGGCCGGTACAATGAGCAGTTCTTC. The rearrangement joins TRBV5-1 to TRBJ2-1, with 7 bases that match TRBD2. CDR1 is SGHRS, CDR2 YFSETQ, per germline. Trimming at V came to 0 bases and at J to 4 bases, leaving 7 bases not matched to a gene. The CDR3 loop spans 16 amino acids.